These 8 T cell receptor beta chains were all obtained from the same sample, sequenced in a study of blood T cell repertoires in COVID-19. Generated by immunoSEQ multiplex PCR, the TCRdb table keeps only in-frame clones and is missing some. Counted here are about 160,000 clones, approximately 85% occurring once; the ten biggest clones make up less than 8%. Sequenced sample: peripheral blood. Every receptor here comes from an elderly man with COVID-19, enrolled during active disease.

This clone has just a few counts. The rearrangement links TRBV11-2 to TRBJ1-4; 10 bases map to TRBD1. The CDR3 extends over 14 amino acids. The V gene end was trimmed by 5 bases and the J gene end by 7 bases; junction bases not matched to a gene: 4. The germline gives CDR1 SGHAT, CDR2 FQNNGV. The chain's CDR3 is CASSPGTGVEKLFF. The CDR3 DNA reads TGTGCCAGCAGCCCTGGGACAGGGGTTGAAAAACTGTTTTTT.

This chain uses TRBV19 with TRBJ1-2; no firm D call. V shed 0 bases and J shed 8 bases, with 13 bases lying between them. Germline V gene data show CDR1 as LNHDA and CDR2 as SQIVND (reference sequence). There are 14 residues in the CDR3. CDR3 residues: CASSIDQPNAGYTF. The CDR3 nucleotides are TGTGCCAGTAGTATAGATCAACCGAATGCGGGCTACACCTTC.

CDR3 coding DNA: TGTGCCAGCAGCTTACGAGACAGTCAAGAAAAACTGTTTTTT. This sequence encodes CASSLRDSQEKLFF. This chain joins TRBV7-2 and TRBJ1-4, with D tentatively TRBD1 (5 bases). CDR3 length: 14 residues. Germline loops: CDR1 SGHTA, CDR2 FQGNSA. Between the trimmed V and J ends, which lost 2 bases and 8 bases, there was a span of 12 bases.

The J gene is TRBJ1-5, the V gene TRBV18; 8 bases agree with TRBD1. The CDR3 consists of 18 residues. The V gene end was trimmed by 3 bases and the J gene end by 1 base; junction bases not matched to a gene: 11. Per the germline V gene, CDR1 is KGHSH and CDR2 is LQKENI. This chain's CDR3 is CASSPRPQGARSNQPQHF. The CDR3 nucleotides read TGTGCCAGCTCACCTAGACCCCAGGGGGCTAGGAGCAATCAGCCCCAGCATTTT.

This clone was counted a single time. The chain links TRBV5-1 to TRBJ2-3, with 9 nucleotides matching TRBD2. CDR3 length equals 15 residues. The trim removed 2 bases at V and 3 bases at J, leaving 4 bases unmatched. Germline CDR1 SGHRS, CDR2 YFSETQ. The CDR3 region has the DNA TGCGCCAGCAGCTTAGCGGGGGGACGGACAGATACGCAGTATTTT. This translates into CASSLAGGRTDTQYF.

The V and J genes are TRBV7-2 and TRBJ2-7; 7 bases align to TRBD1. The length of the CDR3 is 14 residues. The germline V gene encodes CDR1 SGHTA and CDR2 FQGNSA. V trimming: 6 bases; J trimming: 3 bases; junction bases outside the gene matches: 8. CDR3 DNA: TGTGCCAGCAGACCTGGAACAGGGGACTACGAGCAGTACTTC. Protein sequence: CASRPGTGDYEQYF.

The chain carries TRBV6-1 and TRBJ1-4; the match to TRBD1 covers 7 bases. This CDR3 region has 16 residues. Germline V lookup: CDR1 MNHNS, CDR2 SASEGT. The V gene end was trimmed by 3 bases and the J gene end by 0 bases; junction bases not matched to a gene: 4. CDR3 region: CASSERGTATNEKLFF. Here the CDR3 DNA reads TGTGCCAGCAGTGAGAGGGGGACAGCAACTAATGAAAAACTGTTTTTT.

The V gene is TRBV7-3, the J gene TRBJ2-5, with D perhaps TRBD2 (6 bases). Trimming cost V 1 base and J 3 bases, with 9 bases left between them. This CDR3 comprises 14 residues. CDR1 and CDR2 from the germline V gene are SGHTA and FQGTGA. CDR3 bases: TGTGCCAGCAGCTTAATGGGGGGTGAAGAGACCCAGTACTTC. It translates to CASSLMGGEETQYF.